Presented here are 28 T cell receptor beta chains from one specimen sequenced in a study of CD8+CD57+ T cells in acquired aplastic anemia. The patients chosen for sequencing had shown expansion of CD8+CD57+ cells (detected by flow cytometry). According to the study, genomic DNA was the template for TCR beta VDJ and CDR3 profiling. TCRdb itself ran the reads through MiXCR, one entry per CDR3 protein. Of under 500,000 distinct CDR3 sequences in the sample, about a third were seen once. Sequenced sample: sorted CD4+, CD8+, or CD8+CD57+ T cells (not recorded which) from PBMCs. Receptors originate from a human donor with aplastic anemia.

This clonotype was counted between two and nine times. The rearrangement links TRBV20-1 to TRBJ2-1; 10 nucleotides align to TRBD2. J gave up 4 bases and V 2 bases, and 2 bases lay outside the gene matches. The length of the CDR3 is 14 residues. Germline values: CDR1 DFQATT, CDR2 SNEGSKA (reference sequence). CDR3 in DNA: TGCAGTGCTAGACTAGCGGGGGTGTACAATGAGCAGTTCTTC. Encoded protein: CSARLAGVYNEQFF.

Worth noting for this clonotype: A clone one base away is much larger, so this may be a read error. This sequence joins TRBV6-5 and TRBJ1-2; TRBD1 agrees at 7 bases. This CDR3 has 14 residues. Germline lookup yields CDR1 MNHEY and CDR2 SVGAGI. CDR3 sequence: CASSSRTGNYGYAF. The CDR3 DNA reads TGTGCCAGCAGTTCGAGGACAGGCAACTATGGCTACGCCTTC.

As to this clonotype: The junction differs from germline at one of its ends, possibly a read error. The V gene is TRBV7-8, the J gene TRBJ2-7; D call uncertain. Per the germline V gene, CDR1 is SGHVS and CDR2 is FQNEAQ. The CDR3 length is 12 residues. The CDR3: CASSLGSYEQHF. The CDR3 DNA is TGTGCCAGCAGCTTGGGGTCCTACGAGCAGCACTTC.

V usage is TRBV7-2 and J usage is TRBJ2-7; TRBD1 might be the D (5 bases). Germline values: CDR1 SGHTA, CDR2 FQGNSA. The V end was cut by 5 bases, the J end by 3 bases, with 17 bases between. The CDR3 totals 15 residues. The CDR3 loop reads CASSRQSDSFYEQYF. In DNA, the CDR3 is TGTGCCAGCAGCCGACAGAGTGATTCGTTCTACGAGCAGTACTTC.

CDR3: CATSRDGAGAGNTF. The CDR3 DNA reads as TGTGCCACCAGCAGAGATGGAGCAGGGGCTGGAAACACCTTC. J is TRBJ1-2 and V is TRBV15; a weak D match, TRBD1 (6 bases). The V gene lost 0 bases and the J gene lost 12 bases, with 17 bases spanning the gap. This CDR3 has 14 residues. In germline, CDR1 is LNHNV, CDR2 YYDKDF (reference sequence).

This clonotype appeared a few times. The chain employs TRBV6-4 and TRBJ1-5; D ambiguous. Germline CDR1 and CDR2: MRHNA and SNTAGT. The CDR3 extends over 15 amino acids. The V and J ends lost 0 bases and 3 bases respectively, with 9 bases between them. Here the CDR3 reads CASSDSPGFNQPQHF. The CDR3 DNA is TGTGCCAGCAGTGACTCCCCTGGGTTCAATCAGCCCCAGCATTTT.

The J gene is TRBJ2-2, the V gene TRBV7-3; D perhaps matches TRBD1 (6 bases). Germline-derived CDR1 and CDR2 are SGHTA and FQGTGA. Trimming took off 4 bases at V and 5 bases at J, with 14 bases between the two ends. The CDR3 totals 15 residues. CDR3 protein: CASSSADRETGELFF. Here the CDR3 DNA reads TGTGCCAGCAGCTCCGCGGACAGAGAGACCGGGGAGCTGTTTTTT.

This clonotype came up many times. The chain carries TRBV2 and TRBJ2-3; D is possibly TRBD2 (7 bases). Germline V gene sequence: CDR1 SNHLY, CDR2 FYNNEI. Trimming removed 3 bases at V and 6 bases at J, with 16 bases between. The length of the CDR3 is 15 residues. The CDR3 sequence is CASSEGGRGWDTQYF. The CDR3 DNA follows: TGTGCCAGCAGTGAGGGGGGGCGCGGTTGGGATACGCAGTATTTT.

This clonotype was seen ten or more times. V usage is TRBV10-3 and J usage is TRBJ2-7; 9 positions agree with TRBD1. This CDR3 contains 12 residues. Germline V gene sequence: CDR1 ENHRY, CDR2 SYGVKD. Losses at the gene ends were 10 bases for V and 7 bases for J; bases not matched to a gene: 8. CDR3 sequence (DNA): TGTGCCACGTCGGGACAGGGCGAAGAGCAGTACTTC. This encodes CATSGQGEEQYF.

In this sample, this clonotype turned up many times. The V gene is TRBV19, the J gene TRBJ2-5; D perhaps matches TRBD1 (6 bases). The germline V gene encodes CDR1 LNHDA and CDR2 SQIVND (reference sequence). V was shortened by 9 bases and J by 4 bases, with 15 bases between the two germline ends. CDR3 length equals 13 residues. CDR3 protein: CASGITGLETQYF. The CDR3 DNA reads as TGTGCCAGCGGAATAACAGGGTTAGAGACCCAGTACTTC.

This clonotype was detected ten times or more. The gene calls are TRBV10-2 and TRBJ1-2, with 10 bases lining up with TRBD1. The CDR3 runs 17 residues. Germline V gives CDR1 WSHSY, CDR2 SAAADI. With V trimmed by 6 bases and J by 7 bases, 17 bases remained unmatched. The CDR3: CASSRDRGLAQTSGYTF. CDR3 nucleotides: TGCGCCAGCAGCCGAGACAGGGGGCTCGCCCAGACGAGTGGCTACACCTTC.

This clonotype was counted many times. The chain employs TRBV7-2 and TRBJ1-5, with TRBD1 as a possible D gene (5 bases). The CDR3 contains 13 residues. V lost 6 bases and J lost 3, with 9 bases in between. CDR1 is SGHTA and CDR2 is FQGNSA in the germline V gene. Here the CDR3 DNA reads TGTGCCAGCAGTGACAGAACCAATCAGCCCCAGCATTTT. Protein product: CASSDRTNQPQHF.

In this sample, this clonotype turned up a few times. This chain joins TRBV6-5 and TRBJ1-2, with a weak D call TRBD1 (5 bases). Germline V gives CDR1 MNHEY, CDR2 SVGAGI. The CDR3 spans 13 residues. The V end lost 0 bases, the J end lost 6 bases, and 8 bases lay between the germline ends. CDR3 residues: CASSYSRDHGYTF. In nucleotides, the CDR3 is TGTGCCAGCAGTTACTCCAGGGATCATGGCTACACCTTC.

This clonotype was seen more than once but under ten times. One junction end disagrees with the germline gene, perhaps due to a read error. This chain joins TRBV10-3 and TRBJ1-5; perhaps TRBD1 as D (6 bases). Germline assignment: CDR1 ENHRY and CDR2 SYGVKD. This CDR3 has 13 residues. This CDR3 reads CASSYIGGQPQHF. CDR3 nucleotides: TGTGCCAGCAGTTACATAGGGGGTCAGCCCCAGCATTTT.

In DNA form, the CDR3 reads TGCGCCAGCAGCGAGGGACAGGGGGCTTCGGAGACCCAGTACTTC. Translation gives CASSEGQGASETQYF. V usage is TRBV4-3 and J usage is TRBJ2-5; 12 nucleotides agree with TRBD1. The germline gives CDR1 LGHNA, CDR2 YSLEER. Losses at the gene ends were 5 bases for V and 5 bases for J; bases not matched to a gene: 6. This CDR3 comprises 15 residues.

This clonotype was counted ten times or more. The CDR3 loop reads CSVHLKLAGTQYF. DNA of the CDR3: TGCAGCGTTCACCTTAAGCTAGCGGGGACCCAGTACTTC. The V and J genes are TRBV29-1 and TRBJ2-5; TRBD2 matches at 8 bases. This CDR3 is 13 amino acids long. Trimming at V came to 5 bases and at J to 7 bases, leaving 9 bases not matched to a gene. Germline CDR1 SQVTM, CDR2 ANQGSEA.

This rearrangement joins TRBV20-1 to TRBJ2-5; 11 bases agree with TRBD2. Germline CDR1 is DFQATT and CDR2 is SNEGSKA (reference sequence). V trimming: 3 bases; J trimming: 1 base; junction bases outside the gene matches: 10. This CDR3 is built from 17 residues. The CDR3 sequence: CSASRPGLAGFQETQYF. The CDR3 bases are TGCAGTGCTAGCCGACCAGGACTAGCGGGTTTCCAAGAGACCCAGTACTTC.

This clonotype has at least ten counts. The CDR3 DNA is TGTGCCACCAGTGACGGTTCCCAAGAGACCCAGTACTTC. Translation gives CATSDGSQETQYF. The V gene is TRBV24-1, the J gene TRBJ2-5; D is unclear. Germline CDR1 is KGHDR and CDR2 is SFDVKD. The germline V and J ends were trimmed by 4 bases and 1 base, with 6 bases remaining between them. The CDR3 has 13 residues.

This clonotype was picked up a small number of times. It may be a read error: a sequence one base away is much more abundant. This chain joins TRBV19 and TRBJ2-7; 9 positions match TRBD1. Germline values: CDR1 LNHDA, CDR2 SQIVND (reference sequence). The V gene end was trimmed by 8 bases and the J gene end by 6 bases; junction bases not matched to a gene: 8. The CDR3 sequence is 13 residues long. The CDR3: CASADRGIGEQYF. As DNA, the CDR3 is TGTGCCAGTGCGGACAGGGGTATCGGCGAGCAGTACTTC.

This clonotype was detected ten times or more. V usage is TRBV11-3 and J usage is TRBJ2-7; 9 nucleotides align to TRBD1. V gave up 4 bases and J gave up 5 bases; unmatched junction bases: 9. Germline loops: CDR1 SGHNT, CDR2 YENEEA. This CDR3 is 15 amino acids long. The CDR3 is CASSSEPGQGDEQYF. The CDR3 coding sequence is TGTGCCAGCAGCTCAGAACCGGGACAGGGAGACGAGCAGTACTTC. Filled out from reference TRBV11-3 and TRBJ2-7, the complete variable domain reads EAGVVQSPRYKIIEKKQPVAFWCNPISGHNTLYWYLQNLGQGPELLIRYENEEAVDDSQLPKDRFSAERLKGVDSTLKIQPAELGDSAVYLCASSSEPGQGDEQYFGPGTRLTVT.

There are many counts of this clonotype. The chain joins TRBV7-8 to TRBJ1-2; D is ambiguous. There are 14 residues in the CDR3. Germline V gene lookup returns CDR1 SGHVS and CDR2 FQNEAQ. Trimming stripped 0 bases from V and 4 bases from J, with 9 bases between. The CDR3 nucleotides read TGTGCCAGCAGCTTAGCCGGGGTTACCTATGGCTACACCTTC. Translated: CASSLAGVTYGYTF.

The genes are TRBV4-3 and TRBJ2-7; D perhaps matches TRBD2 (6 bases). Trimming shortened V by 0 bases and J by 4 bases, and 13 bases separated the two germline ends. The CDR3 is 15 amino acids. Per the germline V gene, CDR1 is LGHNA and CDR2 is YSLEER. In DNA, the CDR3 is TGCGCCAGCAGCCAAGATTGGAGGGAACGATACGAGCAGTACTTC. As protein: CASSQDWRERYEQYF.

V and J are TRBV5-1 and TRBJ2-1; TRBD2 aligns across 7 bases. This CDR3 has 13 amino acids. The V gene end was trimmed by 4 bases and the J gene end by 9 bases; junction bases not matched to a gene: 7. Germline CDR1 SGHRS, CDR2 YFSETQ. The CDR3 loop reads CASSGTSVAEQFF. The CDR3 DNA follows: TGCGCCAGCAGCGGAACTAGCGTCGCTGAGCAGTTCTTC.

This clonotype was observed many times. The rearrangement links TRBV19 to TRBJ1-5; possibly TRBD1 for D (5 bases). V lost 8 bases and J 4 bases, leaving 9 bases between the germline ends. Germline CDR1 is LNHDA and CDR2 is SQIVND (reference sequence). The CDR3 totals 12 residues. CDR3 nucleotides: TGTGCCAGTCAGCAGGGAAATCAGCCCCAGCATTTT. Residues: CASQQGNQPQHF.

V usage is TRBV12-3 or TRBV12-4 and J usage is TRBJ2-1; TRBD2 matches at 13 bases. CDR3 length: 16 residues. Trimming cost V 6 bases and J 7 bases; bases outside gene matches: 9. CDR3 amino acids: CASRPTSGRLRNEQFF. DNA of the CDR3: TGTGCCAGCAGGCCGACTAGCGGGAGGTTAAGGAATGAGCAGTTCTTC.

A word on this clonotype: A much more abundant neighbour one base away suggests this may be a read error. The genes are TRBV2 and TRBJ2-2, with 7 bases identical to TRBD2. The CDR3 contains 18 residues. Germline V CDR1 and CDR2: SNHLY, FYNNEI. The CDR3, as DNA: TGTGCCAGCAGTGGAAGTAGATTAGGGACTACGAACACCGAGGAGCTGTTTTTT. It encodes CASSGSRLGTTNTEELFF.

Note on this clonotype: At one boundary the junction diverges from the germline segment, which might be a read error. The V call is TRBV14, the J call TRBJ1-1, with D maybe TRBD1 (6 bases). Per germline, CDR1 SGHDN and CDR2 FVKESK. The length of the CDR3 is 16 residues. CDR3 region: CASSQADRIMNTEAFF. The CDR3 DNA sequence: TGTGCCAGTAGCCAAGCGGACAGAATTATGAACACTGAAGCTTTCTTT. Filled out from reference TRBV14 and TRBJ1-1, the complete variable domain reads EAGVTQFPSHSVIEKGQTVTLRCDPISGHDNLYWYRRVMGKEIKFLLHFVKESKQDESGMPNNRFLAERTGGTYSTLKVQPAELEDSGVYFCASSQADRIMNTEAFFGQGTRLTVV.

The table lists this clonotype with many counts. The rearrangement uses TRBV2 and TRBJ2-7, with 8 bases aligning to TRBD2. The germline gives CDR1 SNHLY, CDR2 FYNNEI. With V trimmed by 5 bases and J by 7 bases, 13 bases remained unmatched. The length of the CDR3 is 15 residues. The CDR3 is CASSIHGRAEGEQYF. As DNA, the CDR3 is TGTGCCAGCAGTATACACGGGAGGGCCGAGGGGGAGCAGTACTTC. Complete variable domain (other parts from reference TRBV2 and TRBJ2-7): EPEVTQTPSHQVTQMGQEVILRCVPISNHLYFYWYRQILGQKVEFLVSFYNNEISEKSEIFDDQFSVERPDGSNFTLKIRSTKLEDSAMYFCASSIHGRAEGEQYFGPGTRLTVT.